This TCR beta chain emerged from a study of technical replicates of blood from a few donors. V lost 0 bases to trimming and J lost 6 bases, with 21 bases between them. The CDR3 is made up of 17 amino acids. Germline CDR1 reads SGDLS; CDR2 reads YYNGEE. TCRdb keeps only in-frame clones here, not all; method: immunoSEQ multiplex PCR. Counted here are about 72,000 clones, 80% to 95% occurring once; the ten biggest clones make up around 0.38%. The chain couples TRBV9 to TRBJ1-2; a weak D match, TRBD1 (6 bases). The sequenced material came from T cells isolated from PBMCs. The TCR comes from a human donor in good health. CDR3 in amino acids: CASSVANRAGEGDGYTF. The CDR3 DNA reads TGTGCCAGCAGCGTAGCAAACAGGGCAGGGGAAGGAGATGGCTACACCTTC.